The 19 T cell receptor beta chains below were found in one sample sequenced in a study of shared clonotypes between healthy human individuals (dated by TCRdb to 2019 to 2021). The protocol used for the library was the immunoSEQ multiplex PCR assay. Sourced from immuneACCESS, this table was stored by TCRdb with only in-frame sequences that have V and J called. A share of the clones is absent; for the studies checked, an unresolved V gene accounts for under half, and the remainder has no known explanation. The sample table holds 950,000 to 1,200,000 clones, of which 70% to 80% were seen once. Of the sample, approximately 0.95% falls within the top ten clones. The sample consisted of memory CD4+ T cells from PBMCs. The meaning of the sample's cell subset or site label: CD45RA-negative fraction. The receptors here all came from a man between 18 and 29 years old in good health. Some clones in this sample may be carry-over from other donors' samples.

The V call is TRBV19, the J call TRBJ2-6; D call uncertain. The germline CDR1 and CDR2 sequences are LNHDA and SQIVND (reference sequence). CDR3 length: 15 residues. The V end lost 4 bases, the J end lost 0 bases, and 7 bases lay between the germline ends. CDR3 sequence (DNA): TGTGCCAGTAGTAGCATCAACTCTGGGGCCAACGTCCTGACTTTC. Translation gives CASSSINSGANVLTF.

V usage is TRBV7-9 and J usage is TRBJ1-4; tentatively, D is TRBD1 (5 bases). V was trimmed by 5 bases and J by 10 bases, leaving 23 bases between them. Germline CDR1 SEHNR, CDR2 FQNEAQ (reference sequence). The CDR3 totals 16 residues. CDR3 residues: CASSSLGTAYSGKLFF. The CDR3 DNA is TGTGCCAGCAGCAGCCTCGGGACGGCTTATTCTGGAAAACTGTTTTTT.

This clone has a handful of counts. The CDR3 DNA reads as TGTGCCAGCAGCTTAGATCCTCCTTCAACAGATACGCAGTATTTT. Protein: CASSLDPPSTDTQYF. V and J are TRBV7-2 and TRBJ2-3; D not resolved. Germline CDR1 and CDR2: SGHTA and FQGNSA. This CDR3 is built from 15 residues. Trimming cost V 1 base and J 3 bases, with 11 bases left between them.

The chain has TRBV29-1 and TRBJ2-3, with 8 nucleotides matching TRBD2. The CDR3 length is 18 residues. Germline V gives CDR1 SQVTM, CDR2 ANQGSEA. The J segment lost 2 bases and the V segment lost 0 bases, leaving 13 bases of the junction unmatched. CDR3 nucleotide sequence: TGCAGCGTTGAAGATGTCGGGGGGGGTCAGCTCTACACAGATACGCAGTATTTT. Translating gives CSVEDVGGGQLYTDTQYF.

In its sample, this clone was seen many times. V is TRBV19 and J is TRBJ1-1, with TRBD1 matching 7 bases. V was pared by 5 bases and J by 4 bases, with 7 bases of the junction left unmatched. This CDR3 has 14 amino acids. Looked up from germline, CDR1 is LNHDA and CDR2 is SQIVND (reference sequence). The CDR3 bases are TGTGCCAGTAGTCTACAGGGGACGAGCACTGAAGCTTTCTTT. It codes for CASSLQGTSTEAFF.

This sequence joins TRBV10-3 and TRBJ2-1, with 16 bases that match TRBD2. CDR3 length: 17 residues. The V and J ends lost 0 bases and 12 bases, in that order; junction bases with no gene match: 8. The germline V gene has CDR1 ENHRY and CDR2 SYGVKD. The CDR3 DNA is TGTGCCATCAGTGAGTCCCCGGGACTAGCGGGAGGGCCGAGGCAGTTCTTC. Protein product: CAISESPGLAGGPRQFF.

The CDR3 region has the DNA TGTGCCAGCAGCTTAATCCGGAACACTGAAGCTTTCTTT. This sequence encodes CASSLIRNTEAFF. This chain connects TRBV7-2 to TRBJ1-1; D not resolved. With 2 bases removed from V and 1 base from J, the gap between germline ends came to 5 bases. Germline V CDR1 and CDR2: SGHTA, FQGNSA. The length of the CDR3 is 13 residues.

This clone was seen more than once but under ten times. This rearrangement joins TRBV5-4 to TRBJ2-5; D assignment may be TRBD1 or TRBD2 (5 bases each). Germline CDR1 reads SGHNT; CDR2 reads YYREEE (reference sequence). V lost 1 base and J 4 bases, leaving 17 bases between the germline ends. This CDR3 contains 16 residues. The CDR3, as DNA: TGTGCCAGCAGCTTGAGAGGGGACCCTTTCTCAGAGACCCAGTACTTC. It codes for CASSLRGDPFSETQYF.

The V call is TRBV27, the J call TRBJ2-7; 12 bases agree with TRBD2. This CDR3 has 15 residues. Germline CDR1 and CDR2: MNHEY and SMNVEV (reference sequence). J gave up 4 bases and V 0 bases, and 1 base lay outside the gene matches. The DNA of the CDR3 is TGTGCCAGCAGTTTATCTCTAGCGGGAGGGTACGAGCAGTACTTC. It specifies CASSLSLAGGYEQYF.

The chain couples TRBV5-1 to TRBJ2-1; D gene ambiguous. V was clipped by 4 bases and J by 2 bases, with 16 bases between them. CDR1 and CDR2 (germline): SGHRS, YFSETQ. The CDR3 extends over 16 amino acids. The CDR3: CASSGRKAPTYNEQFF. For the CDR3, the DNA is TGCGCCAGCAGCGGAAGGAAAGCGCCAACCTACAATGAGCAGTTCTTC.

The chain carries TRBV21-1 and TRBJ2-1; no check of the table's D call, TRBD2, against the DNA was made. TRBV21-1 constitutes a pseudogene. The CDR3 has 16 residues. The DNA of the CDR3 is TGTGCCAGCAGCATACAACTAGCGGGATATGTTGGGAAGCAGTTCTTC. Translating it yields CASSIQLAGYVGKQFF.

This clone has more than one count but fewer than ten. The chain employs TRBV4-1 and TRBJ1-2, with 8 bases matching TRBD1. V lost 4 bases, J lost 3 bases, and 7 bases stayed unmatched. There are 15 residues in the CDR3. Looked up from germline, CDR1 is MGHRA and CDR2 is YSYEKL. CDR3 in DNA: TGCGCCAGCAGCCTCCTACCGACAGGGGACTATGGCTACACCTTC. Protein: CASSLLPTGDYGYTF.

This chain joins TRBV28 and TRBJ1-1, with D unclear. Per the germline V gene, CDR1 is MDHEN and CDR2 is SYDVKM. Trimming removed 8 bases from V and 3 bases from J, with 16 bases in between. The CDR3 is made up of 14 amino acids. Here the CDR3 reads CASGRGQWYTEAFF. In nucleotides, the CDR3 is TGTGCCAGCGGGCGAGGGCAGTGGTACACTGAAGCTTTCTTT.

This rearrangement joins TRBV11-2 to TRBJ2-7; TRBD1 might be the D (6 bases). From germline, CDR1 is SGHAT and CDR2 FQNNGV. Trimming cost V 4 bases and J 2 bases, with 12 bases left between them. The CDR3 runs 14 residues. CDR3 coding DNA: TGTGCCAGCAGCTCCCAACAGGGAACCTACGAGCAGTACTTC. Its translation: CASSSQQGTYEQYF.

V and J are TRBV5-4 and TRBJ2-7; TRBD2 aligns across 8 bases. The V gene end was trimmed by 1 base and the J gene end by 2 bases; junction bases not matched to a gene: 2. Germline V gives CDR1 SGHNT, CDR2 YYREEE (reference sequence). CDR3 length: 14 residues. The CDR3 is CASSLSGSTYEQYF. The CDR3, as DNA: TGTGCCAGCAGCTTGAGCGGGAGTACCTACGAGCAGTACTTC.

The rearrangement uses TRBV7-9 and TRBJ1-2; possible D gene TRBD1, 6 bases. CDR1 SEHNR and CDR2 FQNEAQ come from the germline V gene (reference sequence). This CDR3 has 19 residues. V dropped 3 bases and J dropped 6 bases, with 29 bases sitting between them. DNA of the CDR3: TGTGCCAGCAGCTTTTCTAGCTTATTCCGGGCAGGGGCCTCGGATGGCTACACCTTC. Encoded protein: CASSFSSLFRAGASDGYTF.

CDR3 loop: CASSLAGPAGGPNMQYF. The CDR3 bases are TGTGCCAGCAGCTTGGCGGGGCCGGCGGGAGGGCCAAATATGCAGTATTTT. This rearrangement joins TRBV5-4 to TRBJ2-3; 9 bases fit TRBD2. The CDR3 extends over 17 amino acids. Germline V gene data show CDR1 as SGHNT and CDR2 as YYREEE (reference sequence). V gave up 0 bases and J gave up 11 bases; unmatched junction bases: 16.

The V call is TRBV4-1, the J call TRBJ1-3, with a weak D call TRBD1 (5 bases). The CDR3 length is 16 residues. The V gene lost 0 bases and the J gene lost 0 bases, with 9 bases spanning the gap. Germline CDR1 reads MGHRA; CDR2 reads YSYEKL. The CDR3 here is CASSQEGGFSGNTIYF. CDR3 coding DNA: TGCGCCAGCAGCCAAGAGGGGGGATTCTCTGGAAACACCATATATTTT.

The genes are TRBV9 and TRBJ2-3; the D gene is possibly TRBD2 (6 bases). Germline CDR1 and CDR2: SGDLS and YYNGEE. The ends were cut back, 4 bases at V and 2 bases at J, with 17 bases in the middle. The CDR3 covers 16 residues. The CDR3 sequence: CASSPPGLPFTDTQYF. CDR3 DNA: TGTGCCAGCAGCCCTCCGGGACTTCCGTTCACAGATACGCAGTATTTT. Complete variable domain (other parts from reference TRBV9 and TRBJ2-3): DSGVTQTPKHLITATGQRVTLRCSPRSGDLSVYWYQQSLDQGLQFLIQYYNGEERAKGNILERFSAQQFPDLHSELNLSSLELGDSALYFCASSPPGLPFTDTQYFGPGTRLTVL.